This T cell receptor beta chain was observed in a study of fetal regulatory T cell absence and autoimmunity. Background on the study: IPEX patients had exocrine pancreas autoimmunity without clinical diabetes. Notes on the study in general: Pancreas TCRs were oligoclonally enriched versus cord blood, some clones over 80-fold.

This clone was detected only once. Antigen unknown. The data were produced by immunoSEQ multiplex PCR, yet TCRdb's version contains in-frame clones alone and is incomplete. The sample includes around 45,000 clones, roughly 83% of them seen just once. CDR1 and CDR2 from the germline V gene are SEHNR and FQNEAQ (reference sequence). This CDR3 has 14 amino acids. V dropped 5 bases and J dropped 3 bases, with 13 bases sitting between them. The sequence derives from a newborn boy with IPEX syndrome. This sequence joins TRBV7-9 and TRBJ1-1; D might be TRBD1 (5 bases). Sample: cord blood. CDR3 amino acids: CASSQTQGYTEAFF. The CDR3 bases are TGTGCCAGCAGCCAAACCCAGGGTTACACTGAAGCTTTCTTT.